These 13 T cell receptor beta chains came from one sample sequenced in a study of shared clonotypes between healthy human individuals (dated by TCRdb to about 2020). Receptor libraries were prepared by the immunoSEQ multiplex PCR assay. TCRdb took this table from immuneACCESS and kept in-frame rearrangements with V and J called. Such tables lack part of the clones; where checked against another copy, unresolved V genes explain under half of the gap, and the rest is unexplained. The sample has hundreds of thousands of clones on record, 60% to 85% of them singletons. The leading ten clones occupy over 10% of the sample. The sequenced material came from PBMCs. All receptors derive from a woman in her forties in good health. Some clones in this sample may be carry-over from other donors' samples.

The gene calls are TRBV5-6 and TRBJ1-2; no clear D gene. Trimming pared 1 base from V and 4 bases from J, leaving 11 bases between. The V gene's germline CDR1 is SGHDT and CDR2 YYEEEE. The CDR3 is 14 residues long. The CDR3 sequence is CASSLLISGYGYTF. CDR3 DNA sequence: TGTGCCAGCAGCTTGCTTATTTCGGGCTATGGCTACACCTTC.

CDR3: CASSPGQGALKTQYF. As DNA, the CDR3 is TGTGCCAGCAGTCCGGGACAGGGGGCGCTTAAGACCCAGTACTTC. The chain employs TRBV2 and TRBJ2-5, with 12 positions matching TRBD1. The V gene's germline CDR1 is SNHLY and CDR2 FYNNEI. The trim removed 5 bases at V and 6 bases at J, leaving 7 bases unmatched. The CDR3 totals 15 residues.

J is TRBJ2-1 and V is TRBV19; 7 bases match TRBD2. Trimming cost V 8 bases and J 2 bases; bases outside gene matches: 3. CDR3 length: 13 residues. The V gene's germline CDR1 is LNHDA and CDR2 SQIVND (reference sequence). The CDR3, as DNA: TGTGCCAGTGGAGCGGGGACCTACAATGAGCAGTTCTTC. Amino acid sequence: CASGAGTYNEQFF.

The chain has TRBV5-4 and TRBJ1-2; D ambiguous. Trimming removed 0 bases at V and 8 bases at J, with 11 bases between. The CDR3 is made up of 13 amino acids. CDR1 is SGHNT and CDR2 is YYREEE in the germline V gene (reference sequence). The CDR3 DNA follows: TGTGCCAGCAGCTTGGCGGGTGTTGACGGCTACACCTTC. Translating gives CASSLAGVDGYTF.

Note on this clone: This may come from a read error, since a much larger clone is one base off. This chain connects TRBV6-4 to TRBJ2-2; TRBD1 aligns across 8 bases. Germline V gives CDR1 MRHNA, CDR2 SNTAGT. This CDR3 region has 15 residues. This CDR3 is CASSNSQGAPGELFF. Written as DNA, the CDR3 is TGTGCCAGCAGTAACTCCCAGGGGGCCCCCGGGGAGCTGTTTTTT.

As for this clone: One end of the junction varies from germline; a read error may be responsible. The sample has other DNA sequences that encode this CDR3 too. The J gene is TRBJ2-7, the V gene TRBV7-7, with TRBD2 matching 13 bases. Germline CDR1 SSHAT, CDR2 FNYEAQ (reference sequence). The CDR3 covers 15 residues. The CDR3 loop is CASSLGLAGVHEQYF. The CDR3 DNA reads TGTGCTAGCAGCTTAGGACTAGCGGGAGTCCACGAGCAGTACTTC.

This chain links TRBV5-5 with TRBJ2-6; 10 bases agree with TRBD1. J lost 2 bases, V lost 2 bases, and 7 bases had no gene match. CDR3 size: 18 residues. CDR1 and CDR2 from the germline V gene are SGHKS and YYEKEE (reference sequence). The CDR3 nucleotides read TGTGCCAGCAGCTTCGAGACAGGGGGCGGCCCTGGGGCCAACGTCCTGACTTTC. This codes for CASSFETGGGPGANVLTF.

The DNA of the CDR3 is TGTGCCAGCAGTGACCCGCTAGACAGGGCGTCTAATGGGGGAAACACCATATATTTT. This gives the protein CASSDPLDRASNGGNTIYF. The chain uses TRBV2 and TRBJ1-3; 7 bases are shared with TRBD1. CDR3 size: 19 residues. Trimming removed 3 bases from V and 4 bases from J; junction bases left unmatched: 18. CDR1 and CDR2 (germline): SNHLY, FYNNEI.

Regarding this clone: The sample carries other DNA sequences with the same CDR3. V is TRBV6-1 and J is TRBJ2-7; 14 bases are a match to TRBD2. Germline V gene lookup returns CDR1 MNHNS and CDR2 SASEGT. V lost 4 bases, J lost 3 bases, and 2 bases stayed unmatched. The CDR3 totals 15 residues. The CDR3 sequence is CASSGGTSGSYEQYF. DNA of the CDR3: TGTGCCAGCAGTGGAGGGACTAGCGGGAGCTACGAGCAGTACTTC.

The V gene is TRBV5-1, the J gene TRBJ2-7, with TRBD1 matching 9 bases. The CDR3 extends over 13 amino acids. With 4 bases clipped from V and 5 bases from J, the junction kept 4 bases outside the gene matches. Looked up from germline, CDR1 is SGHRS and CDR2 is YFSETQ. CDR3 loop: CASSRDRADEQYF. The CDR3 nucleotides are TGCGCCAGCAGCAGGGACAGGGCCGACGAGCAGTACTTC. The entire variable domain, with the rest obtained from reference TRBV5-1 and TRBJ2-7, is as follows: KAGVTQTPRYLIKTRGQQVTLSCSPISGHRSVSWYQQTPGQGLQFLFEYFSETQRNKGNFPGRFSGRQFSNSRSEMNVSTLELGDSALYLCASSRDRADEQYFGPGTRLTVT.

The chain links TRBV9 to TRBJ2-1; 8 bases fit TRBD2. V lost 1 base to trimming and J lost 6 bases; unmatched junction nucleotides: 6. The CDR3 has 15 amino acids. Germline V gene sequence: CDR1 SGDLS, CDR2 YYNGEE. CDR3 sequence (DNA): TGTGCCAGCAGCGTATATGGGACTAGTACCAATGAGCAGTTCTTC. It translates to CASSVYGTSTNEQFF.

V is TRBV18 and J is TRBJ1-4; no clear D. This CDR3 is 15 amino acids long. Looked up from germline, CDR1 is KGHSH and CDR2 is LQKENI. V lost 2 bases and J lost 4, with 11 bases in between. CDR3 sequence: CASSPGFNSNEKLFF. CDR3 sequence (DNA): TGTGCCAGCTCACCAGGGTTCAATAGTAATGAAAAACTGTTTTTT.

The chain combines TRBV27 with TRBJ2-7; 13 bases are a match to TRBD2. CDR3 length equals 14 residues. Germline assignment: CDR1 MNHEY and CDR2 SMNVEV (reference sequence). Trimming cost V 4 bases and J 4 bases; bases outside gene matches: 1. Here the CDR3 DNA reads TGTGCCAGCAGTTGGACTAGCGGGAGTTACGAGCAGTACTTC. Amino acids: CASSWTSGSYEQYF.